This T cell receptor (beta chain) was sequenced in a study of Graves' ophthalmopathy and Graves' hyperthyroidism. Losses at the gene ends were 3 bases for V and 5 bases for J; bases not matched to a gene: 5. The CDR3 runs to 14 residues. This clonotype was observed at least ten times. The antigen is unknown. Clinical symptoms, serum thyroxine, TRAb, thyroid ultrasound and orbital computed tomography determined diagnosis. Findings of the study overall: Clonotypes were expanded in thyroid at above 0.001 frequency, and most also appeared in blood. At just under 71% sensitivity and about 72% specificity, the model predicted progression of the ophthalmopathy.

As the template, RNA transcripts were used to amplify TCR beta CDR3 regions. Amplification began with first-round RT-PCR using HTBI primers, then second-round multiplex PCR was performed. TCRdb processed the multiplex PCR reads anew with MiXCR; each CDR3 protein has one entry. The sample yields about 220,000 distinct CDR3 sequences, around a fifth seen once. Sequencing was carried out using peripheral blood. J is TRBJ2-5 and V is TRBV12-3 or TRBV12-4; 8 bases fit TRBD2. The receptor was isolated from a woman between 50 and 59 years old with Graves' ophthalmopathy. This CDR3 is CASSFAGGGETQYF. The CDR3 region has the DNA TGTGCCAGCAGTTTCGCGGGAGGAGGTGAGACCCAGTACTTC.